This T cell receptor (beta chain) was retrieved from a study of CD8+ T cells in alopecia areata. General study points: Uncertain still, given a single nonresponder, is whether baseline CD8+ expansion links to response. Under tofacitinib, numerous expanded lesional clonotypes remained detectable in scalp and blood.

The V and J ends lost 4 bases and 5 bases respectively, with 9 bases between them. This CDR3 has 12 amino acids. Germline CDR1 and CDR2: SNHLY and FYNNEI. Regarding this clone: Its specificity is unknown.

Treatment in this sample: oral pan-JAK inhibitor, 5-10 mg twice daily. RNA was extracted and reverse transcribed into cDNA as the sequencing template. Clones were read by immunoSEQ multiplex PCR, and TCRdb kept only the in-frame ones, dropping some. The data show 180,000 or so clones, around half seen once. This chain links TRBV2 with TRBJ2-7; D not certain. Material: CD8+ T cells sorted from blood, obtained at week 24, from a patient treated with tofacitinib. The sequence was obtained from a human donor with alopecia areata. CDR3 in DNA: TGTGCCAGCAGTGGGTATCTCAACGAGCAGTACTTC. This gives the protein CASSGYLNEQYF.